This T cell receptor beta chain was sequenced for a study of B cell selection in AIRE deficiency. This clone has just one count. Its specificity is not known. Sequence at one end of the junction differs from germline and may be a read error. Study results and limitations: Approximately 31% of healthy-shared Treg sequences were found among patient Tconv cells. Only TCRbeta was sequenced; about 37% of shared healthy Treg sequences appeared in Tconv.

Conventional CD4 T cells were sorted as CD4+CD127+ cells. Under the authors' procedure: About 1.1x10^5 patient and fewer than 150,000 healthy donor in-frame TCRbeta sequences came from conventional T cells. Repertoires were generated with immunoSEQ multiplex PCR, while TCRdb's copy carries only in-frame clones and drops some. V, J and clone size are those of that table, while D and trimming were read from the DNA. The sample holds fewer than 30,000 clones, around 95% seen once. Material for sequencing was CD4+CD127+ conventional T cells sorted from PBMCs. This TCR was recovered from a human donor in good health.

The CDR3 sequence: CASSFSKNTEAFF. The CDR3 DNA follows: TGTGCTAGCAGCTTCTCTAAGAACACTGAAGCTTTCTTT. The chain uses TRBV7-7 and TRBJ1-1, with unresolved D. Germline V gene sequence: CDR1 SSHAT, CDR2 FNYEAQ (reference sequence). The length of the CDR3 is 13 residues. The whole variable domain, filled in from reference TRBV7-7 and TRBJ1-1, reads GAGVSQSPRYKVTKRGQDVTLRCDPISSHATLYWYQQALGQGPEFLTYFNYEAQPDKSGLPSDRFSAERPEGSISTLTIQRTEQRDSAMYRCASSFSKNTEAFFGQGTRLTVV.